The present TCR beta chain was sequenced within a study of blood T cell repertoires in COVID-19. Overall study context: The origin of the acute and convalescent COVID-19 samples was the United States, Italy and Spain. The cDNA or gDNA used as material had been derived from T cells, B-cell-depleted T cells, or PBMCs.

In the authors' workflow: For nucleated cells, counts were estimated from reference gene primer amplification. Sequencing used immunoSEQ multiplex PCR; TCRdb keeps in-frame clones, though not all of them. The V and J calls and clone size are taken from that table; D and trimming were inferred from the DNA. The table includes 200,000 to 300,000 clones, 70% to 90% detected once. Germline V gene data show CDR1 as KGHDR and CDR2 as SFDVKD. This CDR3 comprises 15 residues. V trimming: 4 bases; J trimming: 5 bases; junction bases outside the gene matches: 8. The sequencing sample was made of peripheral blood. This TCR was recovered from a man aged 50 to 60 with acute or convalescent COVID-19. The gene calls are TRBV24-1 and TRBJ2-5, with 8 bases matching TRBD1. The DNA for the CDR3 is TGTGCCACCAGTGAAGGACAGGGTGTGTCTGAGACCCAGTACTTC. This translates into CATSEGQGVSETQYF.